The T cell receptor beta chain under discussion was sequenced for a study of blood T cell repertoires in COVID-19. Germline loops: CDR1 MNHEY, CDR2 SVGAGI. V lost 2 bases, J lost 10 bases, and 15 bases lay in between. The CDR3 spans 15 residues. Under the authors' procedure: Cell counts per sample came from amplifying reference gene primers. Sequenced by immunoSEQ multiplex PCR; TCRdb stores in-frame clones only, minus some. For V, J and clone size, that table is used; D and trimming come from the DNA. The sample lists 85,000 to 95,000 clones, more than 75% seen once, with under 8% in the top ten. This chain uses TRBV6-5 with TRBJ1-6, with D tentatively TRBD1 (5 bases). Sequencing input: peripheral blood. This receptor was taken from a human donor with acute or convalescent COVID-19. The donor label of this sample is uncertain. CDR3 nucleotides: TGTGCCAGCAGTTACGGACTACAGGTGGAATCACCCCTCCACTTT. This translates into CASSYGLQVESPLHF.